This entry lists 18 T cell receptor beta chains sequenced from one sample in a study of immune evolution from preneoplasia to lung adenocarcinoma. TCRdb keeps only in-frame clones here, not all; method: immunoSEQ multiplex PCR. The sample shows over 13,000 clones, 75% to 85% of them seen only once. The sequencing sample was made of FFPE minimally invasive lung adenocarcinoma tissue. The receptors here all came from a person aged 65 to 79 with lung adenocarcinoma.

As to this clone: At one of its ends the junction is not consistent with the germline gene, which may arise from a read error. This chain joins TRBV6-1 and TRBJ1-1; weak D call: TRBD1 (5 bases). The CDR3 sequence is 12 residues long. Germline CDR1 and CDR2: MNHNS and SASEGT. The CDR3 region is CASSEWGAEAFF. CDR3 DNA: TGTGCCAGCAGTGAATGGGGCGCTGAGGCTTTCTTT.

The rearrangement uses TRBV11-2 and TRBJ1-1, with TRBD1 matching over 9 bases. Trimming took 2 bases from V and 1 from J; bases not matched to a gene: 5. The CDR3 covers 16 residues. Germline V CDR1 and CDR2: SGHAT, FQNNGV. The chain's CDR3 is CASSLRWTGENTEAFF. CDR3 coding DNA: TGTGCCAGCAGCTTAAGATGGACAGGGGAGAACACTGAAGCTTTCTTT.

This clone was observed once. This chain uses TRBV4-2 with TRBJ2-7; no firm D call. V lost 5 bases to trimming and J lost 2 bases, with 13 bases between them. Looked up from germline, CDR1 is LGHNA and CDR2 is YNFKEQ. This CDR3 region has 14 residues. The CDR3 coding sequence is TGTGCCAGCAGCGTAGTCTCCCTACCCTACGAGCAGTACTTC. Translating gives CASSVVSLPYEQYF.

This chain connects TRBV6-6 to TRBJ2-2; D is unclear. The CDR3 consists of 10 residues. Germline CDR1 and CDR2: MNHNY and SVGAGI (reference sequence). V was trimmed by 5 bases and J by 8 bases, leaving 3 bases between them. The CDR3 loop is CASSRGELFF. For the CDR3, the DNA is TGTGCCAGCAGTAGGGGGGAGCTGTTTTTT.

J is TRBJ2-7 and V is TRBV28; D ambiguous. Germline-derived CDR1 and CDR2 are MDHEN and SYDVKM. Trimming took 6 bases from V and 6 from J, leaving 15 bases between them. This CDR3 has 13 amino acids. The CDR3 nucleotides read TGTGCCAGCAGCCCTAATTTTAGCTTCGAGCAGTACTTC. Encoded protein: CASSPNFSFEQYF.

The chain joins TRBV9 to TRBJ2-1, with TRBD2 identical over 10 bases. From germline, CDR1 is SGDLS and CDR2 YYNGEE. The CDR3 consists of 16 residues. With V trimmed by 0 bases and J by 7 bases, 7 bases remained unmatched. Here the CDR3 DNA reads TGTGCCAGCAGCGTAGCGTTCAGCGGGGGGGCGAATGAGCAGTTCTTC. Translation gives CASSVAFSGGANEQFF.

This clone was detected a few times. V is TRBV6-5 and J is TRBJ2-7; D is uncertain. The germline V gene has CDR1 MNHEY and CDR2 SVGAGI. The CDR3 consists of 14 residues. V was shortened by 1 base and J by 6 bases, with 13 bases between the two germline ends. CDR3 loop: CASSYFQGPAEQYF. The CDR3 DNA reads TGTGCCAGCAGTTACTTCCAAGGACCGGCCGAGCAGTACTTC.

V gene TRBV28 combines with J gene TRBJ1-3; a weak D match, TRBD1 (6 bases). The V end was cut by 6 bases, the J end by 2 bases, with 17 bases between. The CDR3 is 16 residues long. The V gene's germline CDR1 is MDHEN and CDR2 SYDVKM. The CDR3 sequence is CASSLDSGVAGNTIYF. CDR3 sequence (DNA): TGTGCCAGCAGCCTGGACAGCGGGGTCGCTGGAAACACCATATATTTT.

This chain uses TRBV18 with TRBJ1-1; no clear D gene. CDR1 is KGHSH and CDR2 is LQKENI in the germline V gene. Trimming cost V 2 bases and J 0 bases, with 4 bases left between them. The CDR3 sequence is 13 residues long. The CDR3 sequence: CASSPKLNTEAFF. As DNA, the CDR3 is TGTGCCAGCTCACCAAAGCTGAACACTGAAGCTTTCTTT.

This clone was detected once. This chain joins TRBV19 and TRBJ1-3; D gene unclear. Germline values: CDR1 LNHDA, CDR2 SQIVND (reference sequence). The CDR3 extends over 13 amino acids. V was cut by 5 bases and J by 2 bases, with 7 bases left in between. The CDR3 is CASSWETGNTIYF. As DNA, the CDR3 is TGTGCCAGTAGTTGGGAGACTGGAAACACCATATATTTT.

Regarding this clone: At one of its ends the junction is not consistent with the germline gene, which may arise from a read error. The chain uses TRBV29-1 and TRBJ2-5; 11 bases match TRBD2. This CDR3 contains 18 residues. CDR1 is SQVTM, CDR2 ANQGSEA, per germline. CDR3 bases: TGCAGCGTGGAAGGTCGTTTAGCGGGGGGGCCGGGGGAAGAGACCCAGTACTTC. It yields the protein CSVEGRLAGGPGEETQYF. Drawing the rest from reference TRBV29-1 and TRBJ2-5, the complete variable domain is SAVISQKPSRDICQRGTSLTIQCQVDSQVTMMFWYRQQPGQSLTLIATANQGSEATYESGFVIDKFPISRPNLTFSTLTVSNMSPEDSSIYLCSVEGRLAGGPGEETQYFGPGTRLLVL.

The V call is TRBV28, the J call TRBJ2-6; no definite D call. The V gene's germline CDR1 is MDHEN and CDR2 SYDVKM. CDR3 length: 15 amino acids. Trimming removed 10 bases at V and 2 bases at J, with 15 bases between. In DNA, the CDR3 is TGTGCCATCCGTAACCGTAGGGCTGGGGCCAACGTCCTGACTTTC. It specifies CAIRNRRAGANVLTF.

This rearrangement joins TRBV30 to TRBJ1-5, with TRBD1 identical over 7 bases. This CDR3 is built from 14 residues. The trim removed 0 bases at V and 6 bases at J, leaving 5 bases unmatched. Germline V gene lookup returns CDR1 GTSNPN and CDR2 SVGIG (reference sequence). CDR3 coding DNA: TGTGCCTGGAGTGTAAAGGGGGCCTCTCAGCCCCAGCATTTT. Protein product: CAWSVKGASQPQHF. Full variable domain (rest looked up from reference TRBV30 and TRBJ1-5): SQTIHQWPATLVQPVGSPLSLECTVEGTSNPNLYWYRQAAGRGLQLLFYSVGIGQISSEVPQNLSASRPQDRQFILSSKKLLLSDSGFYLCAWSVKGASQPQHFGDGTRLSIL.

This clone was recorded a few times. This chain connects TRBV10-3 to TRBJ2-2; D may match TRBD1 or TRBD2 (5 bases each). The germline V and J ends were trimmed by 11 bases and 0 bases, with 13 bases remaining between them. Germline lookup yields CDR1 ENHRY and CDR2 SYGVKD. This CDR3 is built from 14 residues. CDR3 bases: TGTGCCTCCGGGACCAGAGCGAACACCGGGGAGCTGTTTTTT. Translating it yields CASGTRANTGELFF.

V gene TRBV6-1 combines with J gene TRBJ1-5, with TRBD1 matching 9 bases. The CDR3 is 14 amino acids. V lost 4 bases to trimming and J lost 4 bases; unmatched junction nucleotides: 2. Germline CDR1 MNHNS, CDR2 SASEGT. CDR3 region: CASSATGGNQPQHF. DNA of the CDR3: TGTGCCAGCAGTGCGACAGGGGGAAATCAGCCCCAGCATTTT.

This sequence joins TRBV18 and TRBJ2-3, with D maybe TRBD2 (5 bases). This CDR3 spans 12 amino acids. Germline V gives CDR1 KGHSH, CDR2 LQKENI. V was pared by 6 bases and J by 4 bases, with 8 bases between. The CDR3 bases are TGTGCCAGCTCTCAACTAGCAGATACGCAGTATTTT. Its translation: CASSQLADTQYF.

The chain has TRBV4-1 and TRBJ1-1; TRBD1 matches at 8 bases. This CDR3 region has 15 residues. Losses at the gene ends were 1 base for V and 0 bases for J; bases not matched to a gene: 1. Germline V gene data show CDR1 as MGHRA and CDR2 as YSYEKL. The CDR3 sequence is CASSQVTGVNTEAFF. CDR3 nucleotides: TGCGCCAGCAGCCAAGTGACAGGGGTGAACACTGAAGCTTTCTTT.

The CDR3 here is CASSPGLSSGNTIYF. CDR3 bases: TGTGCCAGCAGCCCTGGACTCTCGTCGGGAAACACCATATATTTT. The V gene is TRBV7-9, the J gene TRBJ1-3; D gene unclear. V lost 5 bases to trimming and J lost 4 bases, with 15 bases between them. This CDR3 is built from 15 residues. CDR1 and CDR2 from the germline V gene are SEHNR and FQNEAQ (reference sequence). Filled out from reference TRBV7-9 and TRBJ1-3, the complete variable domain reads DTGVSQNPRHKITKRGQNVTFRCDPISEHNRLYWYRQTLGQGPEFLTYFQNEAQLEKSRLLSDRFSAERPKGSFSTLEIQRTEQGDSAMYLCASSPGLSSGNTIYFGEGSWLTVV.